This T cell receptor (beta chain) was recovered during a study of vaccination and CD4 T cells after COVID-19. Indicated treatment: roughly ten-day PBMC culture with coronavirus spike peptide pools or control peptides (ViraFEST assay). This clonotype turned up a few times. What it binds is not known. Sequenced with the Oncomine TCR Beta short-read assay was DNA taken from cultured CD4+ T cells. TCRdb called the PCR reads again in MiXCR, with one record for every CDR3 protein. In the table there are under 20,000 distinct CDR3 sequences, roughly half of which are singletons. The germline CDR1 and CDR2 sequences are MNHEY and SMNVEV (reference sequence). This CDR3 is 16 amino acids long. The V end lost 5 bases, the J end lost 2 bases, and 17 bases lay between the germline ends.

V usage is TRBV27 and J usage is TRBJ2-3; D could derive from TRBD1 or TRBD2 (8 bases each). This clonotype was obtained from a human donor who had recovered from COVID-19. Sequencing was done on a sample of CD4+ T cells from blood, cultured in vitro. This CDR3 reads CASSPLAGQATDTQYF. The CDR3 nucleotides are TGTGCCAGCAGTCCTTTAGCGGGACAGGCCACAGATACGCAGTATTTT.